This T cell receptor (beta chain) was obtained from a study of yellow fever vaccine responses in identical twins. Each CDR3 protein is one row after TCRdb ran MiXCR on the RT-PCR reads. The sample yields approximately 18,000 distinct CDR3 sequences, roughly 60% seen once. J lost 6 bases, V lost 0 bases, and 3 bases had no gene match. The CDR3 consists of 14 residues. Looked up from germline, CDR1 is KGHSH and CDR2 is LQKENI. This TCR derives from a young woman who received the yellow fever vaccine. Material: T cells from blood (PBMCs), unsorted or a sorted subset (not recorded which), obtained before or after yellow fever vaccination (not recorded which). The J gene is TRBJ2-3, the V gene TRBV18, with 7 nucleotides matching TRBD2. CDR3 in DNA: TGTGCCAGCTCACCACCGGGACTAATCGATACGCAGTATTTT. Its translation: CASSPPGLIDTQYF.